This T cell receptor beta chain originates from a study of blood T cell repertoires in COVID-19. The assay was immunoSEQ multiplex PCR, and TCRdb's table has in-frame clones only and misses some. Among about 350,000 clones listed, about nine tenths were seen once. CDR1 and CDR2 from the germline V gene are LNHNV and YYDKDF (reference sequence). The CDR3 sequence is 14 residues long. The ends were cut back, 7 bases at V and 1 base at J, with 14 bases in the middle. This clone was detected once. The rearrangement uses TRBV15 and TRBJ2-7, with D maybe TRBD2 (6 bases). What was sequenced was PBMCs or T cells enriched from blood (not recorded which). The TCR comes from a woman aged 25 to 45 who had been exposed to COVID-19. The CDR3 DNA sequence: TGTGCCACCAAATCGGGAGTCCTTTCCTACGAGCAGTACTTC. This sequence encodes CATKSGVLSYEQYF. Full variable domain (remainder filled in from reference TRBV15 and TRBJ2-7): DAMVIQNPRYQVTQFGKPVTLSCSQTLNHNVMYWYQQKSSQAPKLLFHYYDKDFNNEADTPDNFQSRRPNTSFCFLDIRSPGLGDTAMYLCATKSGVLSYEQYFGPGTRLTVT.